This T cell receptor beta chain was recorded in a study of T cells after posttransplantation cyclophosphamide. Clones were read by immunoSEQ multiplex PCR, and TCRdb kept only the in-frame ones, dropping some. This table holds about 16,000 clones, around 95% found once. Cells defined as naive were viable CD3+CD4+ or CD3+CD8+ and CCR7+CD45RA+CD45RO-CD95-CD27+CD28+. Sample: naive CD4+ T cells sorted from blood. The TCR was taken from a woman in her fifties or sixties in good health and a related stem cell transplant donor.

The CDR3 here is CSVEDIRGGYEQYF. The CDR3 bases are TGCAGCGTTGAAGACATTAGAGGAGGCTACGAGCAGTACTTC. The rearrangement uses TRBV29-1 and TRBJ2-7; the D gene is possibly TRBD2 (5 bases). Trimming pared 0 bases from V and 3 bases from J, leaving 12 bases between. The CDR3 length is 14 residues. Germline values: CDR1 SQVTM, CDR2 ANQGSEA.